Following are 20 T cell receptor beta chains from one sample sequenced in a study of Graves' ophthalmopathy and Graves' hyperthyroidism. RNA transcripts served as template for amplifying TCR beta CDR3 sequences. RT-PCR in the first round used HTBI primers; a second-round multiplex PCR followed. TCRdb itself ran the multiplex PCR reads through MiXCR, one entry per CDR3 protein. The sample yields 500,000 to 800,000 distinct CDR3 sequences, about two fifths seen once. The sample was peripheral blood. Source of these receptors: an adult man with Graves' ophthalmopathy.

The gene calls are TRBV29-1 and TRBJ1-2, with 8 bases lining up with TRBD1. The CDR3 totals 13 residues. From germline, CDR1 is SQVTM and CDR2 ANQGSEA. V gave up 4 bases and J gave up 4 bases; unmatched junction bases: 5. CDR3 in amino acids: CSVGTGQFYGYTF. CDR3 coding DNA: TGCAGCGTTGGGACAGGGCAATTCTATGGCTACACCTTC.

The rearrangement links TRBV27 to TRBJ2-7, with 8 bases that match TRBD1. The ends lost 4 bases at V and 6 bases at J; junction bases unmatched: 11. CDR1 and CDR2 from the germline V gene are MNHEY and SMNVEV (reference sequence). The CDR3 sequence is 15 residues long. CDR3 in amino acids: CASSSTTGVLREQYF. CDR3 DNA sequence: TGTGCCAGCAGTTCGACGACAGGGGTCCTTCGCGAGCAGTACTTC.

The sample holds many counts of this clonotype. The gene calls are TRBV9 and TRBJ2-7, with a possible D match to TRBD2 (6 bases). From germline, CDR1 is SGDLS and CDR2 YYNGEE. The CDR3 is 12 amino acids. Trimming took 4 bases from V and 7 from J, leaving 12 bases between them. CDR3 DNA: TGTGCCAGCAGCCCTGGAGGGTTAGAGCAGTACTTC. Translation gives CASSPGGLEQYF.

This clonotype has more than one count but fewer than ten. The chain combines TRBV6-5 with TRBJ2-5; 9 nucleotides agree with TRBD2. The CDR3 runs to 15 residues. Germline loops: CDR1 MNHEY, CDR2 SVGAGI. The J segment lost 5 bases and the V segment lost 5 bases, leaving 9 bases of the junction unmatched. DNA of the CDR3: TGTGCCAGCAGTACGCCTAGCGGGGTGAGGGAGACCCAGTACTTC. This translates into CASSTPSGVRETQYF.

The V call is TRBV4-2, the J call TRBJ1-6; D remains unclear. Germline-derived CDR1 and CDR2 are LGHNA and YNFKEQ. The CDR3 has 14 residues. The V end lost 1 base, the J end lost 7 bases, and 8 bases lay between the germline ends. CDR3 loop: CASSQGEINSPLHF. The CDR3 nucleotides read TGTGCCAGCAGCCAAGGGGAAATAAATTCACCCCTCCACTTT.

About this clonotype itself: A much larger clone is a single base away; this may be a read error. The rearrangement uses TRBV24-1 and TRBJ2-2; D unresolved. The CDR3 contains 14 residues. Germline CDR1 and CDR2: KGHDR and SFDVKD. CDR3 amino acids: CAASDLLGTGELFF. CDR3 sequence (DNA): TGTGCCGCCAGTGATTTGTTAGGTACCGGGGAGCTGTTTTTT.

This clonotype was seen ten or more times. The gene calls are TRBV7-9 and TRBJ1-2; a weak D match, TRBD1 (5 bases). The germline gives CDR1 SEHNR, CDR2 FQNEAQ (reference sequence). V lost 0 bases and J 6 bases, leaving 23 bases between the germline ends. The CDR3 is 18 amino acids. CDR3 region: CASSLATGTEAHANGYTF. For the CDR3, the DNA is TGTGCCAGCAGCTTAGCAACCGGGACGGAGGCTCATGCTAATGGCTACACCTTC.

This clonotype was seen ten or more times. The chain has TRBV7-9 and TRBJ2-5, with D possibly TRBD2 on 6 matching bases. The CDR3 runs to 14 residues. The ends were cut back, 0 bases at V and 5 bases at J, with 10 bases in the middle. CDR1 is SEHNR, CDR2 FQNEAQ, per germline (reference sequence). CDR3 bases: TGTGCCAGCAGCTTAGCGGGGGGTGCGGAGACCCAGTACTTC. Translating gives CASSLAGGAETQYF.

This clonotype was detected a few times. The chain employs TRBV9 and TRBJ1-5; 10 bases map to TRBD1. The V and J ends lost 7 bases and 4 bases, in that order; junction bases with no gene match: 11. CDR1 and CDR2 from the germline V gene are SGDLS and YYNGEE. The CDR3 consists of 16 residues. This CDR3 is CASSATGGAGNQPQHF. CDR3 DNA sequence: TGTGCCAGCTCCGCGACAGGGGGCGCGGGGAATCAGCCCCAGCATTTT.

The chain combines TRBV20-1 with TRBJ2-2, with 8 bases matching TRBD1. The germline CDR1 and CDR2 sequences are DFQATT and SNEGSKA (reference sequence). This CDR3 comprises 14 residues. Trimming at V came to 6 bases and at J to 4 bases, leaving 7 bases not matched to a gene. The CDR3 bases are TGCAGTGCATCCGGGACAGGAGCCACCGGGGAGCTGTTTTTT. This encodes CSASGTGATGELFF.

This clonotype occurred a few times. The chain couples TRBV19 to TRBJ2-7; 13 positions match TRBD2. Unmatched junction bases numbered 3, after V lost 4 bases and J lost 0 bases. Germline values: CDR1 LNHDA, CDR2 SQIVND (reference sequence). CDR3 length: 16 residues. The CDR3 here is CASSTGTSGTSYEQYF. The CDR3 nucleotides read TGTGCCAGTAGTACCGGGACTAGCGGGACCTCCTACGAGCAGTACTTC.

The gene calls are TRBV10-3 and TRBJ1-5; a weak D match, TRBD1 (6 bases). Trimming shortened V by 4 bases and J by 5 bases, and 12 bases separated the two germline ends. This CDR3 has 14 residues. Germline CDR1 is ENHRY and CDR2 is SYGVKD. CDR3 nucleotides: TGTGCCATCAGTGCAGGGGAACCCCATCAGCCCCAGCATTTT. Its protein is CAISAGEPHQPQHF.

This clonotype was detected many times. This rearrangement joins TRBV6-6 to TRBJ1-2; no firm D call. Germline V gene sequence: CDR1 MNHNY, CDR2 SVGAGI (reference sequence). Trimming stripped 7 bases from V and 6 bases from J, with 21 bases between. The CDR3 is 15 residues long. CDR3 sequence: CASTLPLIGRDGYTF. The CDR3 region has the DNA TGTGCCAGCACTCTACCCCTTATCGGGAGGGATGGCTACACCTTC.

In regard to this clonotype: This may come from a read error, since a much larger clone is one base off. A read error is likely, as this CDR3 ends without the conserved phenylalanine or tryptophan. The J gene is TRBJ1-1, the V gene TRBV12-3 or TRBV12-4; D remains unclear. The ends were cut back, 3 bases at V and 6 bases at J, with 11 bases in the middle. The CDR3 has 13 residues. CDR3 nucleotide sequence: TGTGCCAGCAGTTTGACCGGAGGCGCTGAAGCTTTCTCT. It codes for CASSLTGGAEAFS.

The J gene is TRBJ2-5, the V gene TRBV6-1; the D is unclear. The CDR3 is 15 amino acids. V gave up 5 bases and J gave up 2 bases, with 15 bases separating them. The germline V gene has CDR1 MNHNS and CDR2 SASEGT. The CDR3 DNA sequence: TGTGCCAGCAGTCCCTGGATTATGTCTCAAGAGACCCAGTACTTC. Protein sequence: CASSPWIMSQETQYF.

The V and J genes are TRBV20-1 and TRBJ1-6; 8 bases match TRBD1. The V gene's germline CDR1 is DFQATT and CDR2 SNEGSKA (reference sequence). The CDR3 is 12 residues long. The trim removed 7 bases at V and 10 bases at J, leaving 6 bases unmatched. Written as DNA, the CDR3 is TGCAGTGACGGGACAGGCGGGTCACCCCTCCACTTT. Amino acids: CSDGTGGSPLHF.

The rearrangement joins TRBV20-1 to TRBJ2-5; no definite D call. The ends were cut back, 0 bases at V and 2 bases at J, with 7 bases in the middle. Germline CDR1 reads DFQATT; CDR2 reads SNEGSKA (reference sequence). The CDR3 has 13 amino acids. The CDR3 DNA reads as TGCAGTGCTAGAGATCGGGCACAAGAGACCCAGTACTTC. Its protein product is CSARDRAQETQYF.

V gene TRBV19 combines with J gene TRBJ2-7; TRBD2 might be the D (6 bases). V was clipped by 6 bases and J by 2 bases, with 17 bases between them. Germline CDR1 and CDR2: LNHDA and SQIVND (reference sequence). CDR3 length equals 15 residues. The CDR3 nucleotides are TGTGCCAGTAGCCCGTCGTTAGCGGCCACCTACGAGCAGTACTTC. It specifies CASSPSLAATYEQYF.

CDR3 loop: CSVGGTSAYEGNTEAFF. The CDR3 DNA reads TGCAGCGTTGGGGGGACTAGTGCCTACGAGGGGAACACTGAAGCTTTCTTT. V gene TRBV29-1 combines with J gene TRBJ1-1, with TRBD1 as a possible D gene (5 bases). Germline loops: CDR1 SQVTM, CDR2 ANQGSEA. Trimming took off 4 bases at V and 1 base at J, with 22 bases between the two ends. This CDR3 spans 17 amino acids.

This clonotype came up many times. The chain is built from TRBV7-9 and TRBJ1-1; D is unclear. The CDR3 loop spans 12 amino acids. The germline gives CDR1 SEHNR, CDR2 FQNEAQ (reference sequence). V was shortened by 3 bases and J by 6 bases, with 8 bases between the two germline ends. Written as DNA, the CDR3 is TGTGCCAGCAGCTTGCGGGAATCTGAAGCTTTCTTT. This codes for CASSLRESEAFF.